The clone carrying this T cell receptor (beta chain) was observed at least ten times. Its antigen is still unknown. This record belongs to a study of blood T cells in healthy people across ages. Study-wide points: There were more naive CD4+ cells and higher diversity in long-lived donors than in aged donors.

Through a sample-barcoded 5' primer and a J-beta primer mix, a second PCR was run for roughly 7 to 12 cycles. TCRdb called the 5' RACE reads again in MiXCR, with one record for every CDR3 protein. The table records 650,000 to 800,000 distinct CDR3 sequences, 52% of them present only once. V lost 6 bases to trimming and J lost 2 bases, with 7 bases between them. There are 13 residues in the CDR3. V gene TRBV12-3 or TRBV12-4 combines with J gene TRBJ2-2; D not resolved. This sequence was found in a woman older than 75 in good health. Input material: blood. CDR3 nucleotide sequence: TGTGCCAGCAGCCTCAGAAACACCGGGGAGCTGTTTTTT. Translation gives CASSLRNTGELFF.